What follows are 29 T cell receptor beta chains derived from one specimen sequenced in a study of cytomegalovirus exposure and HLA in healthy donors. Clones were read by immunoSEQ multiplex PCR, and TCRdb kept only the in-frame ones, dropping some. This sample has under 150,000 clones; approximately 87% occur once, and the top ten carry around 6%. Sequenced: PBMCs. The receptors derive from a woman between 18 and 29 years old in good health and CMV-seropositive.

This sequence joins TRBV21-1 and TRBJ1-1. TRBV21-1 is assigned pseudogene status. The CDR3 loop spans 16 amino acids. CDR3 sequence (DNA): TGTGCCAGCAGCACAGTACCGGGACTCTTGAACACTGAAGCTTTCTTT. This encodes CASSTVPGLLNTEAFF.

J is TRBJ1-5 and V is TRBV2, with TRBD1 matching 7 bases. The CDR3 is 15 amino acids. V was clipped by 8 bases and J by 0 bases; unmatched bases: 7. CDR1 is SNHLY, CDR2 FYNNEI, per germline. DNA of the CDR3: TGTGCCAGCGGAAAGGGACAGTATAGCAATCAGCCCCAGCATTTT. Protein sequence: CASGKGQYSNQPQHF.

The chain couples TRBV27 to TRBJ1-4; no clear D. The V and J ends lost 6 bases and 7 bases respectively, with 15 bases between them. The CDR3 length is 14 residues. Germline V gene lookup returns CDR1 MNHEY and CDR2 SMNVEV (reference sequence). This chain's CDR3 is CASSRLGFGEKLFF. In DNA form, the CDR3 reads TGTGCCAGCAGCCGACTGGGTTTTGGTGAAAAACTGTTTTTT.

The chain employs TRBV9 and TRBJ2-7; D might be TRBD2 (6 bases). Trimming stripped 4 bases from V and 0 bases from J, with 20 bases between. The CDR3 length is 17 residues. CDR1 and CDR2 (germline): SGDLS, YYNGEE. CDR3: CASSPNLVSGYSYEQYF. DNA of the CDR3: TGTGCCAGCAGCCCAAACCTCGTTAGCGGATACTCCTACGAGCAGTACTTC.

This clone was counted a few times. J is TRBJ2-7 and V is TRBV18; D perhaps matches TRBD2 (6 bases). V lost 2 bases and J lost 3, with 8 bases in between. CDR1 and CDR2 (germline): KGHSH, LQKENI. The length of the CDR3 is 13 residues. CDR3 nucleotide sequence: TGTGCCAGCTCACCAAGCGGGTACTACGAGCAGTACTTC. It yields the protein CASSPSGYYEQYF. Drawing the rest from reference TRBV18 and TRBJ2-7, the complete variable domain is NAGVMQNPRHLVRRRGQEARLRCSPMKGHSHVYWYRQLPEEGLKFMVYLQKENIIDESGMPKERFSAEFPKEGPSILRIQQVVRGDSAAYFCASSPSGYYEQYFGPGTRLTVT.

The chain uses TRBV7-2 and TRBJ1-2, with 8 bases fitting TRBD1. Germline values: CDR1 SGHTA, CDR2 FQGNSA. The V gene end was trimmed by 3 bases and the J gene end by 8 bases; junction bases not matched to a gene: 5. The CDR3 is 13 residues long. CDR3 sequence: CASSFDRGGGYTF. DNA for the CDR3: TGTGCCAGCAGCTTCGACAGGGGCGGAGGCTACACCTTC. The whole variable domain, remainder taken from reference TRBV7-2 and TRBJ1-2, is GAGVSQSPSNKVTEKGKDVELRCDPISGHTALYWYRQSLGQGLEFLIYFQGNSAPDKSGLPSDRFSAERTGGSVSTLTIQRTQQEDSAVYLCASSFDRGGGYTFGSGTRLTVV.

This clone was observed a single time. CDR3 nucleotides: TGTGCCAGTAGTATGAGGGGGTACACTGAAGCTTTCTTT. Translating gives CASSMRGYTEAFF. V and J are TRBV19 and TRBJ1-1; TRBD1 is a possible D gene (6 bases). The length of the CDR3 is 13 residues. Germline V lookup: CDR1 LNHDA, CDR2 SQIVND (reference sequence). V was cut by 3 bases and J by 3 bases, with 8 bases left in between.

In its sample, this clone was seen once. The rearrangement joins TRBV2 to TRBJ1-1, with 8 bases aligning to TRBD1. The CDR3 contains 12 residues. Germline assignment: CDR1 SNHLY and CDR2 FYNNEI. V dropped 6 bases and J dropped 11; count of bases not matched to a gene: 8. The CDR3 DNA reads TGTGCCAGCAGCTCGGACAGGGTCGGGGCTTTCTTT. Its translation: CASSSDRVGAFF. Together with reference TRBV2 and TRBJ1-1, the CDR3 gives the full variable domain: EPEVTQTPSHQVTQMGQEVILRCVPISNHLYFYWYRQILGQKVEFLVSFYNNEISEKSEIFDDQFSVERPDGSNFTLKIRSTKLEDSAMYFCASSSDRVGAFFGQGTRLTVV.

J is TRBJ2-4 and V is TRBV7-2, with TRBD2 as a possible D gene (5 bases). The CDR3 has 14 residues. The V end was cut by 8 bases, the J end by 2 bases, with 13 bases between. The germline gives CDR1 SGHTA, CDR2 FQGNSA. This chain's CDR3 is CASGPGSTKNIQYF. CDR3 coding DNA: TGTGCCAGCGGCCCGGGATCCACCAAAAACATTCAGTACTTC.

The chain recombines TRBV6-7 with TRBJ2-1, with TRBD2 matching over 8 bases. TRBV6-7 is an ORF, and what it does is uncertain. The CDR3 covers 14 residues. V gave up 2 bases and J gave up 7 bases; unmatched junction bases: 4. The CDR3 protein is CASSYQRGHNEQFF. The DNA of the CDR3 is TGTGCCAGCAGTTACCAGCGGGGGCATAATGAGCAGTTCTTC.

The CDR3 loop reads CSARAQGQFF. CDR3 DNA: TGCAGTGCTAGAGCCCAGGGGCAGTTCTTC. This rearrangement joins TRBV20-1 to TRBJ2-1, with a weak D call TRBD1 (5 bases). Trimming shortened V by 1 base and J by 12 bases, and 7 bases separated the two germline ends. The CDR3 is made up of 10 amino acids. Looked up from germline, CDR1 is DFQATT and CDR2 is SNEGSKA (reference sequence).

The V and J genes are TRBV2 and TRBJ1-1, with 7 bases matching TRBD1. The CDR3 spans 14 residues. Per the germline V gene, CDR1 is SNHLY and CDR2 is FYNNEI. The J segment lost 7 bases and the V segment lost 6 bases, leaving 11 bases of the junction unmatched. The CDR3 spells CASRAAGTEDEAFF. The CDR3 nucleotides are TGTGCCAGCAGGGCTGCCGGGACAGAAGATGAAGCTTTCTTT. Drawing the rest from reference TRBV2 and TRBJ1-1, the complete variable domain is EPEVTQTPSHQVTQMGQEVILRCVPISNHLYFYWYRQILGQKVEFLVSFYNNEISEKSEIFDDQFSVERPDGSNFTLKIRSTKLEDSAMYFCASRAAGTEDEAFFGQGTRLTVV.

This chain connects TRBV18 to TRBJ1-5; D might be TRBD1 (6 bases). The germline gives CDR1 KGHSH, CDR2 LQKENI. V was cut by 4 bases and J by 7 bases, with 11 bases left in between. This CDR3 comprises 13 residues. CDR3 sequence reads: CASSQAGAQPQHF. The CDR3 DNA follows: TGTGCCAGCTCACAGGCGGGGGCCCAGCCCCAGCATTTT. Variable domain in full (rest from reference TRBV18 and TRBJ1-5): NAGVMQNPRHLVRRRGQEARLRCSPMKGHSHVYWYRQLPEEGLKFMVYLQKENIIDESGMPKERFSAEFPKEGPSILRIQQVVRGDSAAYFCASSQAGAQPQHFGDGTRLSIL.

The rearrangement joins TRBV7-3 to TRBJ1-2; tentative D call: TRBD1 (5 bases). V was pared by 5 bases and J by 6 bases, with 25 bases between. Per the germline V gene, CDR1 is SGHTA and CDR2 is FQGTGA. The CDR3 runs 17 residues. CDR3 in amino acids: CASSPVGGPASSHGYTF. CDR3 DNA sequence: TGTGCCAGCAGCCCAGTGGGGGGACCGGCCTCGTCACATGGCTACACCTTC.

The rearrangement links TRBV2 to TRBJ2-1, with 7 bases lining up with TRBD2. The germline V gene encodes CDR1 SNHLY and CDR2 FYNNEI. Losses at the gene ends were 1 base for V and 6 bases for J; bases not matched to a gene: 6. This CDR3 has 15 amino acids. The CDR3 protein is CASSEGLAAGNEQFF. The CDR3 DNA follows: TGTGCCAGCAGTGAAGGTCTAGCGGCGGGCAATGAGCAGTTCTTC.

Concerning this clone: Distinct nucleotide sequences in the sample also encode this CDR3. The genes are TRBV20-1 and TRBJ1-1; D ambiguous. V was clipped by 6 bases and J by 3 bases, with 8 bases between them. Germline V gene sequence: CDR1 DFQATT, CDR2 SNEGSKA (reference sequence). CDR3 size: 11 residues. The CDR3: CSAGRDTEAFF. DNA of the CDR3: TGCAGTGCCGGCCGGGACACTGAAGCTTTCTTT.

This clone was seen just once. An end of the junction differs from the germline gene, which may be a read error. The rearrangement links TRBV10-3 to TRBJ2-7, with 12 nucleotides matching TRBD2. Germline V gene sequence: CDR1 ENHRY, CDR2 SYGVKD. This CDR3 comprises 15 residues. This CDR3 is CAITETSGGTYEQYF. The DNA for the CDR3 is TGTGCCATCACTGAGACTAGCGGGGGCACCTACGAGCAGTACTTC.

The V and J genes are TRBV27 and TRBJ2-7; 7 nucleotides line up with TRBD1. V was pared by 3 bases and J by 4 bases, with 0 bases of the junction left unmatched. Germline assignment: CDR1 MNHEY and CDR2 SMNVEV (reference sequence). This CDR3 spans 12 amino acids. CDR3 nucleotides: TGTGCCAGCAGTTTGACAGGGTACGAGCAGTACTTC. It yields the protein CASSLTGYEQYF.

The rearrangement links TRBV2 to TRBJ2-7; D call uncertain. The V gene lost 6 bases and the J gene lost 5 bases, with 11 bases spanning the gap. The germline CDR1 and CDR2 sequences are SNHLY and FYNNEI. This CDR3 contains 12 residues. This chain's CDR3 is CASRGPTDEQYF. DNA of the CDR3: TGTGCCAGCAGGGGCCCCACCGACGAGCAGTACTTC.

This clone appeared once. The chain uses TRBV2 and TRBJ2-5; D remains ambiguous. Trimming took 7 bases from V and 1 from J, leaving 10 bases between them. Germline V gene sequence: CDR1 SNHLY, CDR2 FYNNEI. This CDR3 comprises 13 residues. The CDR3 here is CASTRDLQETQYF. The DNA for the CDR3 is TGTGCCAGCACTCGAGATCTCCAAGAGACCCAGTACTTC.

This clone occurred a few times. CDR3 region: CASSQASGRGNEQFF. The DNA for the CDR3 is TGTGCCAGCAGCCAAGCCAGCGGGAGGGGGAATGAGCAGTTCTTC. This chain connects TRBV4-2 to TRBJ2-1; 10 nucleotides agree with TRBD2. CDR1 is LGHNA, CDR2 YNFKEQ, per germline. J lost 7 bases, V lost 1 base, and 4 bases had no gene match. The CDR3 runs 15 residues.

V usage is TRBV19 and J usage is TRBJ1-2; D is perhaps TRBD1 (6 bases). With 6 bases removed from V and 2 bases from J, the gap between germline ends came to 10 bases. This CDR3 contains 13 residues. The germline V gene has CDR1 LNHDA and CDR2 SQIVND (reference sequence). The CDR3 sequence: CASRTGLNYGYTF. DNA for the CDR3: TGTGCCAGTAGGACAGGCCTAAACTATGGCTACACCTTC.

This chain joins TRBV20-1 and TRBJ2-5, with a weak D call TRBD1 (5 bases). The CDR3 runs to 11 residues. Germline lookup yields CDR1 DFQATT and CDR2 SNEGSKA (reference sequence). V lost 6 bases and J lost 3, with 8 bases in between. This chain's CDR3 is CSATGKETQYF. The DNA of the CDR3 is TGCAGTGCAACAGGCAAAGAGACCCAGTACTTC.

The chain's CDR3 is CASSLVSGGAPEQFF. The CDR3 coding sequence is TGTGCCAGCAGCTTAGTCAGCGGGGGGGCGCCTGAGCAGTTCTTC. The V gene is TRBV11-3, the J gene TRBJ2-1; 10 positions match TRBD2. There are 15 residues in the CDR3. Trimming removed 1 base from V and 9 bases from J; junction bases left unmatched: 6. Per germline, CDR1 SGHNT and CDR2 YENEEA.

This chain links TRBV7-9 with TRBJ2-5; the match to TRBD2 covers 9 bases. Trimming cost V 0 bases and J 3 bases; bases outside gene matches: 2. The CDR3 spans 15 residues. Germline V gene sequence: CDR1 SEHNR, CDR2 FQNEAQ (reference sequence). The CDR3 DNA is TGTGCCAGCAGCTTAGCTAGCGGGGGCAAAGAGACCCAGTACTTC. Encoded protein: CASSLASGGKETQYF.

This chain connects TRBV4-1 to TRBJ1-1, with 7 bases fitting TRBD1. This CDR3 spans 14 amino acids. Germline lookup yields CDR1 MGHRA and CDR2 YSYEKL. J was trimmed by 9 bases and V by 0 bases; bases with no gene match: 7. In DNA, the CDR3 is TGCGCCAGCAGCCAAGATACCGACAGGGAAAAAGCTTTCTTT. It is translated as CASSQDTDREKAFF.

This chain joins TRBV5-1 and TRBJ1-1; 8 nucleotides line up with TRBD1. The CDR3 spans 14 residues. V gave up 3 bases and J gave up 5 bases; unmatched junction bases: 6. Germline V gene data show CDR1 as SGHRS and CDR2 as YFSETQ. CDR3 residues: CASSSRTGRTEAFF. CDR3 bases: TGCGCCAGCAGCTCCAGGACAGGGAGGACTGAAGCTTTCTTT.

The V and J genes are TRBV6-6 and TRBJ1-2, with 9 bases aligning to TRBD1. The ends lost 5 bases at V and 4 bases at J; junction bases unmatched: 8. From germline, CDR1 is MNHNY and CDR2 SVGAGI (reference sequence). This CDR3 contains 15 residues. CDR3 residues: CASSLGQGRSYGYTF. The CDR3 nucleotides read TGTGCCAGCAGTCTCGGACAGGGGCGCTCCTATGGCTACACCTTC.

V gene TRBV7-2 combines with J gene TRBJ2-2, with D perhaps TRBD1 (6 bases). Looked up from germline, CDR1 is SGHTA and CDR2 is FQGNSA. The CDR3 runs to 15 residues. Trimming removed 5 bases from V and 7 bases from J, with 17 bases in between. CDR3 amino acids: CASSQFTGIVGELFF. In nucleotides, the CDR3 is TGTGCCAGCAGCCAGTTTACAGGGATCGTCGGGGAGCTGTTTTTT.